Described below is a single TCR beta chain sequence and its context. Its antigen is still unknown. The data stem from a study of cytomegalovirus exposure and HLA in healthy donors. Notes on the study in general: TCR beta V segments were, for the most part, productive about 87% or about 30% of the time in an earlier analysis.

The PCR used 60 Vbeta and 13 Jbeta primers. Profiled with immunoSEQ multiplex PCR; TCRdb holds only in-frame clones, not every one. The table includes 130,000 to 150,000 clones, roughly four fifths detected once. The CDR3 sequence is 13 residues long. In germline, CDR1 is MDHEN, CDR2 SYDVKM. Trimming took 7 bases from V and 2 from J, leaving 12 bases between them. The rearrangement joins TRBV28 to TRBJ2-7; possibly TRBD1 for D (6 bases). This clonotype originated in a woman aged 55-69 years in good health and CMV-seropositive. Sequenced material: PBMCs. This CDR3 is CASNRDIAYEQYF. In DNA, the CDR3 is TGTGCCAGCAACAGGGACATAGCCTACGAGCAGTACTTC.